Sequencing of this T cell receptor beta chain was carried out in a study of early T cells in non-severe SARS-CoV-2 infection (dated by TCRdb to about 2021). With regard to the full study: Bulk RNA from unsorted whole blood was used for TCR sequencing, so alpha and beta chains could not be paired.

This clonotype was seen a handful of times. The antigen this receptor binds is unknown. Compared with germline, one end of the junction differs, possibly owing to a read error. In the germline V gene, CDR1 corresponds to KGHSH and CDR2 to LQKENI. The CDR3 has 15 amino acids, counting the end cysteine and phenylalanine. Only the CDR3 portion is preserved as DNA: 45 bases, with reading frame beginning at the first base. Paper-wide results and their limitations: VDJdb matching was skewed toward anti-spike CD8 responses and likely underestimated virus-specific expansions, missing private and CD4 specificities.

A case-control design nested within a healthcare worker cohort in London, UK, was used, with weekly nasopharyngeal swab PCR tests and blood sampling performed. Healthcare workers were enrolled in the week of the UK lockdown, from 23 to 31 March 2020, and were followed every week for up to roughly 16 weeks. The library relied on 5' RACE. Instrument used: NextSeq 500. The TCR library protocol attached unique molecular identifiers to individual cDNA molecules to correct for sequencing error and PCR bias. Both TCR alpha and beta chains were sequenced, and tight co-correlation was observed between alpha and beta sequence abundances in each sample. The paper's processing steps were these. Decombinator V4 was used to annotate TCR sequences for V gene, J gene and CDR3. TCRs were defined as expanded if a significant change between any two time points was detected under a Poisson model with p below 0.0001. Abundances of TCRs were expressed as counts per million after normalisation to the total number of TCRs sequenced in each sample. TRAV1-2 paired with TRAJ12, TRAJ20 or TRAJ33 defined MAIT TCRs, while TRAV10 paired with TRAJ18 defined iNKT TCRs. VDJdb, accessed on 1 November 2021, was searched for TCRs annotated for CMV, EBV and SARS-CoV-2, and TCRs annotated for more than one antigen were excluded. Using fastp at Q25 and MiXCR, TCRdb reprocessed the public reads and kept productive beta chains. Duplicate CDR3 protein sequences are folded into a single record with the most common DNA and genes. In this record, the V and J calls reflect TCRdb's handling and not the investigators' own analysis. The sample table holds tens of thousands of distinct CDR3 sequences, of which 5.5% to 7% were seen once. Together, the top ten hold less than 3.5% of the sample.

The specimen was whole blood, collected at baseline. The TCR sequence derives from an adult who was a healthcare worker with PCR-confirmed SARS-CoV-2 infection or an uninfected control (not recorded which). The chain is made from TRBV18 and TRBJ2-1; the junction holds 8 bases that match TRBD2. CDR3 reads: CASSPREGRYNEQFF. The sequence in DNA is TGTGCCAGCTCGCCACGGGAGGGGAGATACAATGAGCAGTTCTTC.